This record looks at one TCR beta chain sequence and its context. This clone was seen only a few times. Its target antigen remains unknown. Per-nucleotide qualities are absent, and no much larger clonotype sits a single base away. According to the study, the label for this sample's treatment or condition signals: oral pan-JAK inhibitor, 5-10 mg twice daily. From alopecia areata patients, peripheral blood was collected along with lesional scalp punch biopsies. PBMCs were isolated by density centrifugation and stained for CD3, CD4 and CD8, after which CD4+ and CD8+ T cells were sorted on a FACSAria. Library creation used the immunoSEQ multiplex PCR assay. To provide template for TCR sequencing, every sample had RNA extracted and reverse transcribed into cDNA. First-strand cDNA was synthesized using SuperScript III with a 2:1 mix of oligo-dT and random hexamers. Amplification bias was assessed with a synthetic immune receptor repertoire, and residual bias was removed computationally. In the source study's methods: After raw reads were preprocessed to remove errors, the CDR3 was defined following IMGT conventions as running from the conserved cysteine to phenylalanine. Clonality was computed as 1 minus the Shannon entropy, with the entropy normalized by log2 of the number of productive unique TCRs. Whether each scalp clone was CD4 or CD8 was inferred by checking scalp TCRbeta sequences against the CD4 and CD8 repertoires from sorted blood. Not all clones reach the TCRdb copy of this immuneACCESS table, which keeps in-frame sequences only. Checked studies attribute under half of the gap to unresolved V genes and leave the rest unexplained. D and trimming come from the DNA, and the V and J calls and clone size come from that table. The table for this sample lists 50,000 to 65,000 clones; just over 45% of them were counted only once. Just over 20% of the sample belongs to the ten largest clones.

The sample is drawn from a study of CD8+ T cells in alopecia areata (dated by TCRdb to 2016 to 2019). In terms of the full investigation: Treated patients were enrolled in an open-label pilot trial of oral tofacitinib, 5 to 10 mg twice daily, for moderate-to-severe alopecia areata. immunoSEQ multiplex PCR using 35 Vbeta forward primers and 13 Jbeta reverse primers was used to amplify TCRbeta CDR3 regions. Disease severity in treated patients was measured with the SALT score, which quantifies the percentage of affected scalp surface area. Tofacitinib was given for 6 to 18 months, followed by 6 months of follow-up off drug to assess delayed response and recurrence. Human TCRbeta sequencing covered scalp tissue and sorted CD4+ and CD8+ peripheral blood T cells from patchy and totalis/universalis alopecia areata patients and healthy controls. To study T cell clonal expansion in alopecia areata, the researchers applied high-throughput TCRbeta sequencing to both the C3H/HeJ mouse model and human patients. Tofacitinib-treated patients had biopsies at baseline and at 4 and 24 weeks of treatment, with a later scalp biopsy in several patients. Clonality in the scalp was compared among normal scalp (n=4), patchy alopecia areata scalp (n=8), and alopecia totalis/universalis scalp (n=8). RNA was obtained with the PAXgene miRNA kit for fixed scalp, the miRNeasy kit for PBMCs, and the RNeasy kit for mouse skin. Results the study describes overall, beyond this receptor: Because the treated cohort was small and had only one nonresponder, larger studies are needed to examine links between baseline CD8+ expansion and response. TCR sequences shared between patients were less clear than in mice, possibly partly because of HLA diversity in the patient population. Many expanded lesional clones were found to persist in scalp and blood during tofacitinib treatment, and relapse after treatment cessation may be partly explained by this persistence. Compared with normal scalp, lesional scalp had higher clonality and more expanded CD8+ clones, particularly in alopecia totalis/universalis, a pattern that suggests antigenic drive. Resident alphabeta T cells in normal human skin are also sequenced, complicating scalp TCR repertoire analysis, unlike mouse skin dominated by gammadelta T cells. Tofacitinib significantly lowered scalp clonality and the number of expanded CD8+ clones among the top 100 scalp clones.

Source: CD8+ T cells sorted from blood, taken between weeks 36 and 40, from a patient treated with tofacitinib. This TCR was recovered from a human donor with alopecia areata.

The CDR3: CSASAGGYEQYF. At the DNA level, the sequence is TGCAGCGCCTCGGCAGGGGGCTACGAGCAGTACTTC. The rearrangement joined TRBV29-1 to TRBJ2-7, with 7 central nucleotides matching TRBD1. The CDR3 has 12 amino acids, counting the end cysteine and phenylalanine. Just CDR3 DNA is preserved here, 36 bases in frame from base 1. Unmatched junction bases come to 6, with V trimmed by 7 bases and J by 3 bases. As encoded in the germline V gene, CDR1 is SQVTM while CDR2 is ANQGSEA.